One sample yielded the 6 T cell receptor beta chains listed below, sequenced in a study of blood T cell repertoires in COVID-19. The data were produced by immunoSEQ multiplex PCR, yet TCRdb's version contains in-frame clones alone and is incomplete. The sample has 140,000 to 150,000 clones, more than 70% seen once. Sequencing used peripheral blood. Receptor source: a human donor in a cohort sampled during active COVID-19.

Here the CDR3 DNA reads TGCGCCAGCAGCTTGACCTCAGGGGTTGGCACTGAAGCTTTCTTT. Amino acids: CASSLTSGVGTEAFF. This sequence joins TRBV5-1 and TRBJ1-1, with D possibly TRBD1 on 6 matching bases. V was pared by 1 base and J by 4 bases, with 14 bases between. This CDR3 has 15 residues. Germline loops: CDR1 SGHRS, CDR2 YFSETQ. Supplemented by reference TRBV5-1 and TRBJ1-1, the full variable domain reads KAGVTQTPRYLIKTRGQQVTLSCSPISGHRSVSWYQQTPGQGLQFLFEYFSETQRNKGNFPGRFSGRQFSNSRSEMNVSTLELGDSALYLCASSLTSGVGTEAFFGQGTRLTVV.

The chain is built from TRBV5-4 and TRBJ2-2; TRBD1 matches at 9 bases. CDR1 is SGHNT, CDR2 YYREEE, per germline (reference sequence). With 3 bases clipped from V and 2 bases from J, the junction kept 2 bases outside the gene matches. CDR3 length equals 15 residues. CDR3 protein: CASSWGQGNTGELFF. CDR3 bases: TGTGCCAGCAGCTGGGGACAGGGTAACACCGGGGAGCTGTTTTTT.

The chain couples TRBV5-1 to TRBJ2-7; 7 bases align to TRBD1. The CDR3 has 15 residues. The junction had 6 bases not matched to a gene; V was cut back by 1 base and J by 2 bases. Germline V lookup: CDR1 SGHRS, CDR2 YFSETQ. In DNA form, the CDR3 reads TGCGCCAGCAGCTTGACCGGCCAGGGGGCCTACGAGCAGTACTTC. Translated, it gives CASSLTGQGAYEQYF.

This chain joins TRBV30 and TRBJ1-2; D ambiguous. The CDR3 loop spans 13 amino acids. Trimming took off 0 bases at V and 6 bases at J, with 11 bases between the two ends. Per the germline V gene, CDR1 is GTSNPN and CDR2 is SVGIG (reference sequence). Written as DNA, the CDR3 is TGTGCCTGGAGTGTTGGGCAGACAAATGGCTACACCTTC. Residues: CAWSVGQTNGYTF.

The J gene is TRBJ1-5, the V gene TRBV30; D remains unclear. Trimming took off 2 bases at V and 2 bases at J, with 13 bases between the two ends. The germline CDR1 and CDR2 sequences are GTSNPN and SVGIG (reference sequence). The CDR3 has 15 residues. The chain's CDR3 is CAWSHKRGGNQPQHF. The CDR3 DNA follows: TGTGCCTGGAGTCACAAGAGAGGTGGCAATCAGCCCCAGCATTTT.

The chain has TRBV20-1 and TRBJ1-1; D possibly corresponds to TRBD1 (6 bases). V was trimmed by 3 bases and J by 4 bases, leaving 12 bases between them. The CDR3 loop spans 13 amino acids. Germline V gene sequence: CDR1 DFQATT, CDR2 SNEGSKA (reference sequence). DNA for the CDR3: TGCAGTGCTAGTTCAGGGGAGTTCACTGAAGCTTTCTTT. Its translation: CSASSGEFTEAFF.